This T cell receptor (beta chain) stems from a study of spatial heterogeneity in lung cancer. Study-wide results and limits: More often at tumor resection than at routine follow-up, ubiquitous expanded tumor TCRs were detected in the blood.

V was clipped by 4 bases and J by 3 bases, with 13 bases between them. CDR1 is MGHDK, CDR2 SYGVNS, per germline. The CDR3 covers 15 residues. Time point described: sample taken at primary tumor resection. The sequenced material consisted of unsorted whole RNA from tumor, nontumor lung or frozen PBMC. Untreated early-stage non-small cell lung cancer patients, 70 to 85 in total, were the donors. MiXCR was run by TCRdb on the 5' RACE reads, yielding one entry per CDR3 protein. The data contain fewer than 20,000 distinct CDR3 sequences, about a fifth of them singletons. For this clonotype: What it recognizes is unknown.

The rearrangement links TRBV25-1 to TRBJ1-3, with D unresolved. The sequencing here drew on PBMCs, taken at surgery. This receptor was identified in a male donor with early-stage non-small cell lung cancer. This CDR3 is CASSGDWADGNTIYF. The CDR3 region has the DNA TGTGCCAGCAGTGGAGATTGGGCAGATGGAAACACCATATATTTT.